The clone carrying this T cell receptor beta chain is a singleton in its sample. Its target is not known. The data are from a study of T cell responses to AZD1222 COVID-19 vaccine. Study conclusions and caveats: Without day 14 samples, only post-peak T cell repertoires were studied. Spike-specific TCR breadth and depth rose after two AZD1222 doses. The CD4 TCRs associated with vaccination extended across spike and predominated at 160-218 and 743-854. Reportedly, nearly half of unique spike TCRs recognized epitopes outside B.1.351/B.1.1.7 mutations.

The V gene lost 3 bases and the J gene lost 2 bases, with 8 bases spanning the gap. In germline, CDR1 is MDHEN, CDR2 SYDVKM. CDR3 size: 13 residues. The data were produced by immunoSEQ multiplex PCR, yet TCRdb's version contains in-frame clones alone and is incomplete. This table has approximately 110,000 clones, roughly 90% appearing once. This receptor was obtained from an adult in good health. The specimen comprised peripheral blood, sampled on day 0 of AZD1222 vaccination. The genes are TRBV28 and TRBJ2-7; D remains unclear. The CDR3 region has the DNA TGTGCCAGCAGTTTCGGAACGACCTACGAGCAGTACTTC. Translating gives CASSFGTTYEQYF.